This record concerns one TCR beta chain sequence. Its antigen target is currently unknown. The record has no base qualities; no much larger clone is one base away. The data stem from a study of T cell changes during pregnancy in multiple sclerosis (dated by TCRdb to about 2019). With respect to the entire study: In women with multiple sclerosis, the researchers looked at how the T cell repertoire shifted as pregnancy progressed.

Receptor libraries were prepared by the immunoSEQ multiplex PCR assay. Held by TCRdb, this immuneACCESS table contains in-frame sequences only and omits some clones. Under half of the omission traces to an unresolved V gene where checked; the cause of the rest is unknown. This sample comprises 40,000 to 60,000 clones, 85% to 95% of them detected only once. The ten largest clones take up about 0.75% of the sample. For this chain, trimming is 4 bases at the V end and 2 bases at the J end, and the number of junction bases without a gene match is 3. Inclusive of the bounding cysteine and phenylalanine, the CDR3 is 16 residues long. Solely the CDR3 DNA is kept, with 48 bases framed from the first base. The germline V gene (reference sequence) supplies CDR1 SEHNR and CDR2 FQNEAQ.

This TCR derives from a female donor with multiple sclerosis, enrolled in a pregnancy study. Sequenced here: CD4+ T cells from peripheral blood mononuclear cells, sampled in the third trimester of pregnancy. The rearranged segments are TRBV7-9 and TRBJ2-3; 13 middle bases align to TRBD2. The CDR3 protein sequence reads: CASSSGLAGTTDTQYF. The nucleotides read TGTGCCAGCAGCTCGGGACTAGCGGGGACCACAGATACGCAGTATTTT.